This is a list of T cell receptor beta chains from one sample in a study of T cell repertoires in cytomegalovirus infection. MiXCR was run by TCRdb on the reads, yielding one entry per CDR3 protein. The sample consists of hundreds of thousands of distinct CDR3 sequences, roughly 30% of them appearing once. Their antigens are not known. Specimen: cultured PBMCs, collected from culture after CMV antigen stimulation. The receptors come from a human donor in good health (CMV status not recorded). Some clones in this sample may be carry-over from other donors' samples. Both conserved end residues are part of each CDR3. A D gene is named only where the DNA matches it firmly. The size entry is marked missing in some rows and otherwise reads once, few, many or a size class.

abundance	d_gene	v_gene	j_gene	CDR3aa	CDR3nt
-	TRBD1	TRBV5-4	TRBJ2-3	CASSPPGQGKDTQYF	TGTGCCAGCAGCCCACCGGGACAGGGGAAAGATACGCAGTATTTT
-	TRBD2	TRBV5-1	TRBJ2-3	CASRDPSGATDTQYF	TGCGCCAGCAGAGATCCTAGCGGGGCCACAGATACGCAGTATTTT
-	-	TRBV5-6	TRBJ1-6	CASSSAGVDSPLHF	TGTGCCAGCAGCTCGGCCGGTGTGGACTCACCCCTCCACTTT
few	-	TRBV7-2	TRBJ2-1	CASSLAGGQVEQFF	TGTGCCAGCAGCTTAGCGGGGGGGCAGGTTGAGCAGTTCTTC
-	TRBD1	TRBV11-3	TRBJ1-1	CASSPGGTGPMNTEAFF	TGTGCCAGCAGCCCCGGTGGGACAGGGCCAATGAACACTGAAGCTTTCTTT
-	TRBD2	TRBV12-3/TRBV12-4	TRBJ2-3	CASTRTSGRDTQYF	TGTGCCAGCACCCGGACTAGCGGGAGGGATACGCAGTATTTT
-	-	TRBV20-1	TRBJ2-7	CSARPDPYEQYF	TGCAGTGCTAGGCCGGATCCCTACGAGCAGTACTTC
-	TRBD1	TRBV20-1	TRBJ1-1	CSARVRDRPDTEAFF	TGCAGTGCTAGAGTCCGGGACAGGCCGGACACTGAAGCTTTCTTT
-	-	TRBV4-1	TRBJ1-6	CASRTPGQVPSPLHF	TGCGCCAGCCGAACACCGGGACAAGTCCCATCACCCCTCCACTTT
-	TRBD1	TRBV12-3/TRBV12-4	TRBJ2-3	CASTQGVDTQYF	TGTGCCAGCACTCAGGGGGTAGATACGCAGTATTTT
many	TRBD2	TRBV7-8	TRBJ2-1	CASSTRPGLAIYNEQFF	TGTGCCAGCAGCACACGGCCGGGACTAGCTATCTACAATGAGCAGTTCTTC
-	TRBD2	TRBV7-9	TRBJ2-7	CASSPIAGVLEQYF	TGTGCCAGCAGCCCGATAGCGGGAGTCCTCGAGCAGTACTTC
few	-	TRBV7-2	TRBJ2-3	CASSATRGDTQYF	TGTGCCAGCAGCGCGACTAGAGGGGATACGCAGTATTTT
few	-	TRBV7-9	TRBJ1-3	CASSPAGAGNTIYF	TGTGCCAGCAGCCCCGCGGGAGCTGGAAACACCATATATTTT
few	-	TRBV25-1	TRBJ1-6	CASSEPGGAAPLHF	TGTGCCAGCAGTGAACCGGGGGGCGCGGCACCCCTCCACTTT
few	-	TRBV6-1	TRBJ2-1	CASRSTSYNEQFF	TGTGCCAGCAGAAGCACAAGTTACAATGAGCAGTTCTTC
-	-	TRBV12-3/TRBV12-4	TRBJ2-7	CASSLSGLSSYEQYF	TGTGCCAGCAGTTTATCGGGACTTAGCTCCTACGAGCAGTACTTC
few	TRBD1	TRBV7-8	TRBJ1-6	CASSLGGVTGESPLHF	TGTGCCAGCAGCTTAGGGGGCGTGACAGGGGAGTCACCCCTCCACTTT
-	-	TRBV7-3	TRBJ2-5	CASSFEGQRTQYF	TGTGCCAGCAGCTTCGAGGGCCAGAGGACCCAGTACTTC
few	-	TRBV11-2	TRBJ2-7	CASSPPLDLYEQYF	TGTGCCAGCAGCCCCCCCTTGGACCTCTACGAGCAGTACTTC
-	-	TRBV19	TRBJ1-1	CASRTVEYYEEAFF	TGTGCCAGTAGGACGGTTGAGTATTACGAAGAAGCTTTCTTT
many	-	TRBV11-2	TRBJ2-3	CATNAARSSLPSQYF	TGTGCCACGAACGCCGCCCGGTCCTCACTCCCATCGCAGTATTTT
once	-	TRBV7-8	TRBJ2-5	CASSPIGGETQYF	TGTGCCAGCAGCCCAATCGGGGGAGAGACCCAGTACTTC
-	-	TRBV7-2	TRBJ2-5	CASSLADLVGETQYF	TGTGCCAGCAGCTTAGCGGACCTAGTGGGGGAGACCCAGTACTTC
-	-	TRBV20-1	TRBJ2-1	CSAGPPDGNEQFF	TGCAGTGCGGGGCCACCGGACGGTAATGAGCAGTTCTTC
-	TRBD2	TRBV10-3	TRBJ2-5	CATRLAVQETQYF	TGTGCCACCCGACTAGCGGTACAAGAGACCCAGTACTTC
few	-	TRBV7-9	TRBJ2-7	CASSLVSGEQYF	TGTGCCAGCAGCTTAGTTTCTGGCGAGCAGTACTTC
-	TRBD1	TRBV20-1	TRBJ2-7	CSAPRDRGYEQYF	TGCAGTGCCCCCCGGGACAGGGGTTACGAGCAGTACTTC
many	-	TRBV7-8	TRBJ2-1	CASSLGGVSNYNEQFF	TGTGCCAGCAGCTTGGGGGGAGTATCAAACTACAATGAGCAGTTCTTC
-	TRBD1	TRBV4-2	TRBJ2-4	CASSQGELGRGLGKNIQYF	TGTGCCAGCAGCCAAGGGGAATTAGGTAGGGGGCTCGGCAAAAACATTCAGTACTTC
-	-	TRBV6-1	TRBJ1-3	CASRDPRGASGNTIYF	TGTGCCAGCAGAGACCCACGGGGGGCTTCTGGAAACACCATATATTTT
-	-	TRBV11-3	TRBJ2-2	CASSLWWWEYTGELFF	TGTGCCAGCAGCTTATGGTGGTGGGAGTACACCGGGGAGCTGTTTTTT
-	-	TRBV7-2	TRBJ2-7	CASSLGGFGAYEQYF	TGTGCCAGCAGCTTAGGGGGGTTCGGGGCCTACGAGCAGTACTTC
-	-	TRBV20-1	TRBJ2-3	CSAQTGTHTDTQYF	TGCAGTGCCCAAACGGGGACACACACAGATACGCAGTATTTT
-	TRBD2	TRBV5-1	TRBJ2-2	CASSLREASRTGELFF	TGCGCCAGCAGCTTGCGGGAGGCCTCGAGGACCGGGGAGCTGTTTTTT